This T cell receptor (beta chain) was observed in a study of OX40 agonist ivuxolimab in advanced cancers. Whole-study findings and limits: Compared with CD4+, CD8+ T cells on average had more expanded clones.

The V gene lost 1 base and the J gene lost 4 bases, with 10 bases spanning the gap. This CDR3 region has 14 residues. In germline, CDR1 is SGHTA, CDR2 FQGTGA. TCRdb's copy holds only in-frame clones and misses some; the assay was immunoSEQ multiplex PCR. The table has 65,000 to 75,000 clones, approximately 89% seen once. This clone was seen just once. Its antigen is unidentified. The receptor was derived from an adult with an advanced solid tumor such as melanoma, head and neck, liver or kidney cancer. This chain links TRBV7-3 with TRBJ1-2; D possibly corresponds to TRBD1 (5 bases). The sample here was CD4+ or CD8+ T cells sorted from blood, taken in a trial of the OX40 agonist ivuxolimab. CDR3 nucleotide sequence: TGTGCCAGCAGCTTAAACCCCGGGGGCTATGGCTACACCTTC. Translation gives CASSLNPGGYGYTF.